These 22 T cell receptor beta chains share one sample of origin, sequenced in a study of T-cell memory formation after mild COVID-19. TCRdb fed the 5' RACE reads into MiXCR, producing one record per CDR3 protein. This sample has roughly 400,000 distinct CDR3 sequences, with roughly 15% found just once. What was sequenced was PBMCs or a T cell subset sorted from them (not recorded which). The source is a young man who had mild COVID-19 (a few samples of this study predate the infection). Cell type and time point are not known.

This clonotype was found a few times. The chain recombines TRBV20-1 with TRBJ2-3, with a possible D match to TRBD1 (6 bases). The germline gives CDR1 DFQATT, CDR2 SNEGSKA (reference sequence). The ends were cut back, 1 base at V and 2 bases at J, with 16 bases in the middle. CDR3 size: 16 residues. CDR3 in DNA: TGCAGTGCTAGAGGGCGGAAAGGGGACAACACAGATACGCAGTATTTT. Protein: CSARGRKGDNTDTQYF.

The chain couples TRBV5-1 to TRBJ2-7, with D perhaps given as TRBD1 or TRBD2 (5 bases each). Trimming took 4 bases from V and 6 from J, leaving 17 bases between them. This CDR3 is 14 amino acids long. Looked up from germline, CDR1 is SGHRS and CDR2 is YFSETQ. DNA of the CDR3: TGCGCCAGCAGCAGCCGGGACCTTACTGGCGAGCAGTACGTC. It is translated as CASSSRDLTGEQYV.

The rearrangement links TRBV18 to TRBJ1-3; 8 bases fit TRBD1. V shed 0 bases and J 0 bases; nucleotides not matched to a gene: 4. CDR3 length equals 17 residues. CDR1 is KGHSH, CDR2 LQKENI, per germline. CDR3 coding DNA: TGTGCCAGCTCACCACCGGGGACAGGCCCCTCTGGAAACACCATATATTTT. Translating it yields CASSPPGTGPSGNTIYF.

This clonotype occurred a few times. This chain links TRBV6-5 with TRBJ2-7; 9 bases agree with TRBD2. Germline CDR1 and CDR2: MNHEY and SVGAGI. V trimming: 0 bases; J trimming: 1 base; junction bases outside the gene matches: 7. The CDR3 is made up of 17 amino acids. The CDR3 region is CASSYSIASGESYEQYF. The CDR3 DNA reads as TGTGCCAGCAGTTACTCCATTGCTAGCGGGGAATCCTACGAGCAGTACTTC.

This clonotype was seen a few times. The chain recombines TRBV4-2 with TRBJ1-2, with a possible D match to TRBD1 (6 bases). The germline gives CDR1 LGHNA, CDR2 YNFKEQ. The CDR3 has 15 residues. V lost 3 bases and J 4 bases, leaving 15 bases between the germline ends. The CDR3 DNA follows: TGTGCCAGCAGCCAGGGACACACCACCGTCTATGGCTACACCTTC. Translating gives CASSQGHTTVYGYTF.

This clonotype was observed a few times. The chain employs TRBV20-1 and TRBJ2-7; D remains ambiguous. Germline V CDR1 and CDR2: DFQATT, SNEGSKA (reference sequence). V lost 0 bases and J lost 4, with 7 bases in between. The CDR3 sequence is 12 residues long. The CDR3 nucleotides are TGCAGTGCTAGAGAGGACGGTTACGAGCAGTACTTC. Translating it yields CSAREDGYEQYF.

This clonotype was counted a few times. The rearrangement uses TRBV12-3 or TRBV12-4 and TRBJ2-3; D unresolved. The CDR3 has 12 residues. Trimming took 2 bases from V and 5 from J, leaving 5 bases between them. The CDR3: CASSLRRDTQYF. The CDR3 DNA reads TGTGCCAGCAGTTTAAGGAGAGATACGCAGTATTTT.

This chain links TRBV20-1 with TRBJ2-1; TRBD2 might be the D (7 bases). V shed 3 bases and J shed 9 bases, with 12 bases lying between them. CDR3 length: 12 amino acids. Germline CDR1 reads DFQATT; CDR2 reads SNEGSKA (reference sequence). The CDR3 region is CSASRRGGEQFF. The DNA of the CDR3 is TGCAGTGCTAGTCGGAGGGGGGGTGAGCAGTTCTTC.

This clonotype was detected a few times. This chain joins TRBV7-2 and TRBJ2-5; D call uncertain. The CDR3 runs 14 residues. V dropped 0 bases and J dropped 4 bases, with 9 bases sitting between them. Germline CDR1 reads SGHTA; CDR2 reads FQGNSA. This CDR3 reads CASSLAGRAETQYF. Written as DNA, the CDR3 is TGTGCCAGCAGCTTAGCCGGGCGTGCAGAGACCCAGTACTTC. Combining the CDR3 with reference TRBV7-2 and TRBJ2-5 gives the whole variable domain GAGVSQSPSNKVTEKGKDVELRCDPISGHTALYWYRQSLGQGLEFLIYFQGNSAPDKSGLPSDRFSAERTGGSVSTLTIQRTQQEDSAVYLCASSLAGRAETQYFGPGTRLLVL.

This clonotype was observed a few times. The rearrangement joins TRBV18 to TRBJ1-1, with TRBD1 as a possible D gene (6 bases). Trimming shortened V by 3 bases and J by 4 bases, and 18 bases separated the two germline ends. This CDR3 region has 16 residues. Germline V gene sequence: CDR1 KGHSH, CDR2 LQKENI. CDR3 loop: CASSPGTPRRATEAFF. The CDR3, as DNA: TGTGCCAGCTCACCCGGGACACCTAGACGGGCCACTGAAGCTTTCTTT.

This chain joins TRBV6-5 and TRBJ1-1, with D unclear. V dropped 5 bases and J dropped 4 bases, with 8 bases sitting between them. The CDR3 runs 12 residues. Germline assignment: CDR1 MNHEY and CDR2 SVGAGI. This chain's CDR3 is CASSPGITEAFF. The CDR3 coding sequence is TGTGCCAGCAGTCCCGGGATCACTGAAGCTTTCTTT.

V gene TRBV9 combines with J gene TRBJ2-3, with D possibly matching TRBD1 (6 bases). Germline V CDR1 and CDR2: SGDLS, YYNGEE. The CDR3 runs to 15 residues. V shed 4 bases and J shed 1 base, with 13 bases lying between them. DNA for the CDR3: TGTGCCAGCAGCTTGGGGACATCCCGCACAGATACGCAGTATTTT. This codes for CASSLGTSRTDTQYF. Supplemented by reference TRBV9 and TRBJ2-3, the full variable domain reads DSGVTQTPKHLITATGQRVTLRCSPRSGDLSVYWYQQSLDQGLQFLIQYYNGEERAKGNILERFSAQQFPDLHSELNLSSLELGDSALYFCASSLGTSRTDTQYFGPGTRLTVL.

This clonotype has only a few counts. The J gene is TRBJ2-2, the V gene TRBV5-1; no clear D gene. V shed 4 bases and J shed 6 bases, with 13 bases lying between them. Per germline, CDR1 SGHRS and CDR2 YFSETQ. CDR3 length: 14 amino acids. The CDR3 DNA is TGCGCCAGCAGCCCTACTTCGTCTTCCGGGGAGCTGTTTTTT. Protein sequence: CASSPTSSSGELFF.

V and J are TRBV7-8 and TRBJ2-7; D may be TRBD1 (6 bases). Germline V lookup: CDR1 SGHVS, CDR2 FQNEAQ. The CDR3 spans 14 residues. V was cut by 5 bases and J by 3 bases, with 14 bases left in between. CDR3 sequence: CASSQDRNYYEQYF. DNA of the CDR3: TGTGCCAGCAGCCAAGACAGGAATTACTACGAGCAGTACTTC.

The CDR3 bases are TGTGCCAGCTGGGGACAGGGGGCGGACAAAAACATTCAGTACTTC. Amino acids: CASWGQGADKNIQYF. The V and J genes are TRBV2 and TRBJ2-4; 12 positions match TRBD1. The trim removed 8 bases at V and 3 bases at J, leaving 5 bases unmatched. This CDR3 is 15 amino acids long. CDR1 and CDR2 (germline): SNHLY, FYNNEI.

This clonotype has a handful of counts. The chain uses TRBV28 and TRBJ2-3; D possibly corresponds to TRBD2 (5 bases). In germline, CDR1 is MDHEN, CDR2 SYDVKM. The ends were cut back, 3 bases at V and 4 bases at J, with 14 bases in the middle. This CDR3 region has 15 residues. In DNA form, the CDR3 reads TGTGCCAGCAGTTTTGCGGGCTCCGGTGCAGATACGCAGTATTTT. It codes for CASSFAGSGADTQYF.

This chain links TRBV6-4 with TRBJ2-1, with D tentatively TRBD1 (6 bases). V lost 2 bases and J lost 7, with 9 bases in between. This CDR3 region has 13 residues. Germline V gene data show CDR1 as MRHNA and CDR2 as SNTAGT. The CDR3 loop reads CASSDARGNEQFF. In DNA, the CDR3 is TGTGCCAGCAGTGACGCCAGGGGAAATGAGCAGTTCTTC.

Only a few counts were recorded for this clonotype. The chain uses TRBV4-3 and TRBJ1-5; the D is unclear. The germline V gene has CDR1 LGHNA and CDR2 YSLEER. Trimming shortened V by 0 bases and J by 5 bases, and 5 bases separated the two germline ends. This CDR3 spans 13 amino acids. DNA for the CDR3: TGCGCCAGCAGCCAAGATCTCTATCAGCCCCAGCATTTT. Translation: CASSQDLYQPQHF.

Points on this clonotype: The CDR3 carries no conserved terminal phenylalanine or tryptophan, so it likely arises from a read error. V gene TRBV20-1 combines with J gene TRBJ2-1; D not resolved. Germline-derived CDR1 and CDR2 are DFQATT and SNEGSKA (reference sequence). The CDR3 runs to 13 residues. Trimming stripped 6 bases from V and 8 bases from J, with 17 bases between. CDR3 sequence reads: CSARPRAADEQFL. The CDR3 DNA is TGCAGTGCCAGGCCCCGGGCGGCCGATGAGCAGTTCTTA.

Many counts were recorded for this clonotype. J is TRBJ2-1 and V is TRBV7-2; D possibly corresponds to TRBD2 (6 bases). CDR3 length: 17 residues. V lost 2 bases to trimming and J lost 0 bases, with 14 bases between them. In germline, CDR1 is SGHTA, CDR2 FQGNSA. The CDR3 DNA follows: TGTGCCAGCAGCTTAAGTTTTAGCGGAAGCTCCTACAATGAGCAGTTCTTC. The encoded protein is CASSLSFSGSSYNEQFF.

This clonotype was seen more than once but under ten times. This sequence joins TRBV5-4 and TRBJ2-4; 10 bases align to TRBD2. V was clipped by 4 bases and J by 9 bases; unmatched bases: 7. The CDR3 contains 14 residues. From germline, CDR1 is SGHNT and CDR2 YYREEE (reference sequence). CDR3 loop: CASSPLAGAGIQYF. The CDR3 DNA is TGTGCCAGCAGCCCCCTAGCGGGGGCGGGCATTCAGTACTTC.

V usage is TRBV6-5 and J usage is TRBJ1-1; D may be TRBD1 (5 bases). The germline gives CDR1 MNHEY, CDR2 SVGAGI. This CDR3 has 14 amino acids. The V end was cut by 0 bases, the J end by 6 bases, with 11 bases between. The CDR3 protein is CASSYSAEGAEAFF. The CDR3, as DNA: TGTGCCAGCAGTTACTCTGCAGAAGGGGCTGAAGCTTTCTTT.